This T cell receptor (beta chain) was recorded in a study of blood T cells in healthy people across ages. In the case of this clonotype: Antigen: not known.

The second PCR ran about 7 to 12 cycles with a sample-barcoded 5' primer and J-beta primers. Each cDNA molecule was tagged by a template-switch adaptor that had 12 random nucleotides. TCRdb independently ran MiXCR on the 5' RACE reads; one entry per CDR3 protein. The data hold roughly 800,000 distinct CDR3 sequences, with more than 45% observed a single time. Trimming removed 3 bases from V and 0 bases from J, with 12 bases in between. This CDR3 contains 14 residues. Germline-derived CDR1 and CDR2 are DFQATT and SNEGSKA (reference sequence). Regarding the study as a whole: A roughly linear age-dependent decrease characterized TCR beta diversity per million T cells.

This clonotype originated in a man aged 25-45 years in good health. The rearrangement uses TRBV20-1 and TRBJ2-7; D remains ambiguous. Sequencing was carried out using blood. In DNA, the CDR3 is TGCAGTGCTAGGGAAAGTGCGGTCTCCTACGAGCAGTACTTC. It yields the protein CSARESAVSYEQYF.